The present T cell receptor beta chain was sequenced within a study of Ad26.COV2.S vaccination and SARS-CoV-2 variants. The data were produced by immunoSEQ multiplex PCR, yet TCRdb's version contains in-frame clones alone and is incomplete. The table lists 380,000 or so clones, approximately 83% of them singletons. With regard to this clone: Its antigen is not identified.

V dropped 11 bases and J dropped 6; count of bases not matched to a gene: 14. The CDR3 extends over 14 amino acids. CDR1 and CDR2 (germline): SNHLY, FYNNEI. The study's findings and limits: Reported post-vaccination CD8+ and CD4+ T cell responses to spike showed substantial breadth. Possible underestimation of total T cell responses by the TCR breadth and depth analyses was noted.

Treatment specified: about 20 received Ad26.COV2.S at low or high dose, single or two shots; about five received placebo; per-sample allocation not given. Repertoires come from day 63 after the first vaccine or placebo injection. It was Wuhan-strain SARS-CoV-2 spike that the Ad26 vaccine vector expressed. The V call is TRBV2, the J call TRBJ2-7; TRBD1 matches at 9 bases. Sequences were derived from peripheral blood, sampled in a trial of Ad26.COV2.S vaccine versus placebo. This TCR derives from a person between 18 and 65 years old who received the Ad26.COV2.S COVID-19 vaccine or a placebo. DNA of the CDR3: TGTGCCTCCTCCCAGGACAGGGGAGAAGGCGAGCAGTACTTC. This encodes CASSQDRGEGEQYF.